Following are 8 T cell receptor beta chains from one sample sequenced in a study of blood T cell repertoires in COVID-19. Sequencing was performed with immunoSEQ multiplex PCR; in TCRdb, only in-frame clones are kept and a portion is missing. The sample lists 11,000 to 15,000 clones; about 91% were seen once. The specimen sequenced was peripheral blood. These receptors were collected from a human donor in a cohort sampled during active COVID-19.

The chain combines TRBV15 with TRBJ2-2; D remains ambiguous. Germline CDR1 and CDR2: LNHNV and YYDKDF (reference sequence). The V end lost 8 bases, the J end lost 8 bases, and 15 bases lay between the germline ends. This CDR3 contains 13 residues. Written as DNA, the CDR3 is TGTGCCACCCAGGAACTCGACCGGGGGGAGCTGTTTTTT. The encoded protein is CATQELDRGELFF.

Sample share makes this clone large (0.1 to 1%). The CDR3 loop is CASSTGTGFYGYTF. The CDR3 coding sequence is TGTGCCAGCAGTACCGGGACAGGGTTCTATGGCTACACCTTC. The chain carries TRBV6-5 and TRBJ1-2; 9 bases are shared with TRBD1. This CDR3 contains 14 residues. V trimming: 5 bases; J trimming: 4 bases; junction bases outside the gene matches: 5. Germline CDR1 and CDR2: MNHEY and SVGAGI.

V usage is TRBV9 and J usage is TRBJ2-1, with 11 positions matching TRBD2. Germline CDR1 SGDLS, CDR2 YYNGEE. With V trimmed by 4 bases and J by 9 bases, 12 bases remained unmatched. The length of the CDR3 is 16 residues. CDR3 in amino acids: CASSTRLAGPPGEQFF. The CDR3 bases are TGTGCCAGCAGCACACGACTAGCGGGGCCGCCGGGTGAGCAGTTCTTC.

J is TRBJ1-4 and V is TRBV5-8; weak D call: TRBD1 (6 bases). Trimming removed 3 bases from V and 3 bases from J, with 9 bases in between. Germline values: CDR1 SGHTS, CDR2 YDEGEE. The CDR3 is made up of 14 amino acids. The CDR3 sequence: CASSYRVPNEKLFF. The CDR3, as DNA: TGTGCCAGCAGCTACAGGGTCCCTAATGAAAAACTGTTTTTT.

This clone showed up just once. CDR3 sequence (DNA): TGTGCCAGCAGCTTAGGGGCGGTAGCCAAAAACATTCAGTACTTC. This gives the protein CASSLGAVAKNIQYF. The chain recombines TRBV13 with TRBJ2-4; no clear D. The CDR3 runs 15 residues. CDR1 is PRHDT and CDR2 is FYEKMQ in the germline V gene (reference sequence). V lost 0 bases, J lost 0 bases, and 6 bases lay in between. Based on the CDR3 plus reference TRBV13 and TRBJ2-4, the full variable domain is AAGVIQSPRHLIKEKRETATLKCYPIPRHDTVYWYQQGPGQDPQFLISFYEKMQSDKGSIPDRFSAQQFSDYHSELNMSSLELGDSALYFCASSLGAVAKNIQYFGAGTRLSVL.

The count of this clone is one. In nucleotides, the CDR3 is TGTGCCAGCAGGCTTCGTCCGGGACTAGCGGGAGGGTACCAAGAGACCCAGTACTTC. Its translation is CASRLRPGLAGGYQETQYF. The chain combines TRBV27 with TRBJ2-5; 16 bases map to TRBD2. The CDR3 contains 19 residues. The V segment lost 6 bases and the J segment 0 bases; nucleotides outside the gene matches: 10. Germline CDR1 MNHEY, CDR2 SMNVEV (reference sequence).

This clone was counted a few times. The rearrangement joins TRBV6-1 to TRBJ2-7, with 8 nucleotides matching TRBD1. Germline CDR1 reads MNHNS; CDR2 reads SASEGT. V shed 3 bases and J 4 bases; nucleotides not matched to a gene: 8. The CDR3 contains 15 residues. The chain's CDR3 is CASSDPRTGMYEQYF. Written as DNA, the CDR3 is TGTGCCAGCAGTGACCCCCGGACAGGGATGTACGAGCAGTACTTC.

The gene calls are TRBV18 and TRBJ2-1; 7 nucleotides line up with TRBD1. V shed 5 bases and J 10 bases; nucleotides not matched to a gene: 8. The CDR3 covers 13 residues. Germline lookup yields CDR1 KGHSH and CDR2 LQKENI. The chain's CDR3 is CASSNLGGEEQFF. The CDR3 region has the DNA TGTGCCAGCTCAAATCTAGGGGGCGAGGAGCAGTTCTTC.